The 5 T cell receptor beta chains given below trace back to one sample, sequenced in a study of metastatic and nonmetastatic thyroid tumors. Every patient was untreated before thyroid surgery. Using MiXCR, TCRdb reanalyzed the PCR reads. The table has about 27,000 clones, about 16% seen once. Sequencing was performed on blood. All receptors derive from a male donor with papillary thyroid cancer or a benign thyroid nodule (not recorded which). Some clones in this sample may be carry-over from other donors' samples.

The table lists this clone with many counts. The V and J genes are TRBV2 and TRBJ2-7; 7 nucleotides agree with TRBD1. CDR3 size: 13 residues. Trimming took 6 bases from V and 5 from J; bases not matched to a gene: 7. Germline-derived CDR1 and CDR2 are SNHLY and FYNNEI. The CDR3 nucleotides read TGTGCCAGCAGGGGGGACAGTTCGAACGAGCAGTACTTC. The encoded protein is CASRGDSSNEQYF.

This clone was counted only a few times. The germline gene is not matched at one end of the junction; a read error may be the cause. The V call is TRBV6-2 or TRBV6-3, the J call TRBJ1-3; maybe TRBD1 (6 bases). Germline V gene lookup returns CDR1 MNHEY and CDR2 SVGEGT. This CDR3 region has 16 residues. CDR3 loop: CASSSAPTGSVNTIYF. The CDR3 bases are TGTGCCAGCAGTTCTGCCCCTACAGGGTCTGTAAACACCATATATTTT.

This clone was counted at least ten times. This chain joins TRBV5-4 and TRBJ2-5, with D perhaps matching TRBD1 (5 bases). V lost 4 bases, J lost 5 bases, and 15 bases lay in between. Germline CDR1 SGHNT, CDR2 YYREEE (reference sequence). The CDR3 loop spans 14 amino acids. Here the CDR3 reads CASSKGSGGETQYF. The CDR3, as DNA: TGTGCCAGCAGCAAGGGGTCGGGTGGTGAGACCCAGTACTTC.

This clone has ten or more counts. The rearrangement links TRBV3-1 to TRBJ1-1; D not certain. The CDR3 covers 14 residues. Germline V gene sequence: CDR1 LGHDT, CDR2 YNNKEL (reference sequence). The V end was cut by 0 bases, the J end by 5 bases, with 10 bases between. The chain's CDR3 is CASSQDTPGTEAFF. CDR3 nucleotide sequence: TGTGCCAGCAGCCAAGATACGCCGGGGACTGAAGCTTTCTTT.

There are many counts of this clone. The CDR3 bases are TGTGCCAGCAGCCAGCCGGTGGGGCTAGCGGGAGCAGGGGAGCAGTTCTTC. Translation: CASSQPVGLAGAGEQFF. The chain uses TRBV3-1 and TRBJ2-1, with 10 bases identical to TRBD2. This CDR3 has 17 amino acids. Germline-derived CDR1 and CDR2 are LGHDT and YNNKEL (reference sequence). The J segment lost 10 bases and the V segment lost 3 bases, leaving 15 bases of the junction unmatched.